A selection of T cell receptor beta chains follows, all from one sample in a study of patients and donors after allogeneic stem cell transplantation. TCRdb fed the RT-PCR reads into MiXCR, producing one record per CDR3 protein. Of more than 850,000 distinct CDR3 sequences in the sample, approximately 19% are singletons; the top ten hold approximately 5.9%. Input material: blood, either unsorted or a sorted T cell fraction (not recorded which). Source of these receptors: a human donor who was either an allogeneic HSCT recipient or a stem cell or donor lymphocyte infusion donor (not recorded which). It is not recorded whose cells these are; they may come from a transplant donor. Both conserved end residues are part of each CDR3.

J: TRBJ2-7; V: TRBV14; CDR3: CASSQVGLALEQYF
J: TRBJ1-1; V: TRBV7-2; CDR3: CASSLGGFSYTEAFF
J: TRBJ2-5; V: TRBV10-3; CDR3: CAISESIAGAQETQYF
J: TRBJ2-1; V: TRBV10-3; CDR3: CAISGGGVAGGRNEQFF
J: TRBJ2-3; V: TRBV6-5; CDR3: CASSYSMSSGGPDTQYF
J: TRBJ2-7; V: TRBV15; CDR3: CATSRDRQQYEQYF
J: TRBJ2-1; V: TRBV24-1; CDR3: CATSRSGSSYNEQFF
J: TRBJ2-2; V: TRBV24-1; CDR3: CATNRGPDTRELFF
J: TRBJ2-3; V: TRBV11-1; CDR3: CASSPSGLAGSASTDTQYF
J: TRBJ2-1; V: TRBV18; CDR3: CASSRGLAGATSSYNEQFF
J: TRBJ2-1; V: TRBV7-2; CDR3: CASSLGGGRHNEQFF
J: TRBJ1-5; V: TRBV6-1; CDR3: CASTRGRNQPQHF
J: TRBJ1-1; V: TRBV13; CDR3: CASSLEVGMNTEAFF
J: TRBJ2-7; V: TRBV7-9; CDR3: CASSPLAGPTYEQYF
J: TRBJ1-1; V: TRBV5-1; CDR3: CASSFKEDTEAFF
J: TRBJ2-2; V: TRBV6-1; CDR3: CASGWEPGGELFF
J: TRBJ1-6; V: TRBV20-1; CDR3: CTGGGRGSNSPLHF
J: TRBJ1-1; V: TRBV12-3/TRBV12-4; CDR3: CASSLGKEQKGEAFF
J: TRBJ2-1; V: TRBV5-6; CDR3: CASRQSGAPSFNEQFF
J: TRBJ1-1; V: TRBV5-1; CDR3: CASTMRDGTEAFF
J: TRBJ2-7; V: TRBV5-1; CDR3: CASKGGDAYEQYF
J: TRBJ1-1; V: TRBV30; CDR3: CAWTELTEAFF
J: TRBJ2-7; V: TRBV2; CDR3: CASSEARTGRTEQYF
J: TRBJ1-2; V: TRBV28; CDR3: CASSFWRARANYGYTF
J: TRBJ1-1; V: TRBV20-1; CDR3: CSARRTGMNTEAFF
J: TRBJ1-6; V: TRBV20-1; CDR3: CSARSQIGQGIYSPLHF
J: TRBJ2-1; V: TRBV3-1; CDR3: CASSQDLTSGSNNEQFF
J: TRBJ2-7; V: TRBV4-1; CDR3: CASSQTLWSYEQYF
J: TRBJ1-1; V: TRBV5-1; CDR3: CASTPGNNLMNTEAFF
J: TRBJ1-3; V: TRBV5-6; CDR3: CASSLQTLSGNTIYF
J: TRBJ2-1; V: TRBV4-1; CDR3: CASSHIRYNEQFF
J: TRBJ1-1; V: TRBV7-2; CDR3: CASSYGQGEIAFF
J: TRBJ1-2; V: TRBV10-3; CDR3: CAISEPPGQGVYGYTF
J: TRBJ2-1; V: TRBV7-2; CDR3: CASSSLDRRRNEQFF
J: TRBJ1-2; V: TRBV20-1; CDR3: CSARQGWGYTF
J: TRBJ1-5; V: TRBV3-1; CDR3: CASSQGNLPQHF
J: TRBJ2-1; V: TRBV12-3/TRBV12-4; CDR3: CASSKESEQFF
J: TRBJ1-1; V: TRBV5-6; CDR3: CASSLRAGGYAQDMNTEAFF
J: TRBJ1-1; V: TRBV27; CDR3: CASSYSDREEAFF
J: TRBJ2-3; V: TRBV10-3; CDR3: CAISEPPDTQYF
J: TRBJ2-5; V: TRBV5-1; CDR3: CASSPVQGQETQYF
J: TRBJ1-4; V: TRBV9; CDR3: CASSVTGTGVEKLFF
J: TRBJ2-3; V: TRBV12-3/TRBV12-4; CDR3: CASSLTGGLSTDTQYF
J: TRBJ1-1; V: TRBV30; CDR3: CAWSVPGQNTEAFF
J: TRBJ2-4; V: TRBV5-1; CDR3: CASSPGLAGGRNIQYF
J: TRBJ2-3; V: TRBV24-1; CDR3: CATSEWGPNTDTQYF
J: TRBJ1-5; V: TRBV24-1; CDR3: CATSPGGNQPQHF
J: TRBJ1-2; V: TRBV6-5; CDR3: CASSYSAGQSYGYTF
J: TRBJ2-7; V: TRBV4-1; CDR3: CASSQESEQYF
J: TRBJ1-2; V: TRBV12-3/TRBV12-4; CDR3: CASSLDRRANYGYTF
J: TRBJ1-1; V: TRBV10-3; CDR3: CAISESPLGGLRGEAFF
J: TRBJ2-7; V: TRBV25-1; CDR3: CASSETFPGQGLHGSSYEQYF
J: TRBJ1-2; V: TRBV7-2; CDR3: CASSSPSLRGGYTF
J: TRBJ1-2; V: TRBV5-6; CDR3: CASSRREAGVLGYGYTF
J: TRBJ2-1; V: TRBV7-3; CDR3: CASSPNPGLFNEQFF
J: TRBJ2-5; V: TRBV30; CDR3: CAWSLGGTFRQETQYF